The 20 T cell receptor beta chains below all came from one sample that was sequenced in a study of T cell responses to AZD1222 COVID-19 vaccine. Produced via immunoSEQ multiplex PCR; TCRdb's table is partial and in-frame only. The table includes about 100,000 clones, about 89% detected once. The source was peripheral blood, collected on day 0 of AZD1222 vaccination. Receptor source: an adult in good health.

CDR3 nucleotides: TGTGCCAGCGCGCGGACTAGCGGGTACGAGCAGTACTTC. This encodes CASARTSGYEQYF. The chain joins TRBV12-3 or TRBV12-4 to TRBJ2-7; 11 nucleotides match TRBD2. With V trimmed by 8 bases and J by 4 bases, 4 bases remained unmatched. CDR3 length: 13 residues.

The CDR3 DNA reads TGTGCCAGCAGCTTAGATGGGGATCTTGGAACCTTC. As protein: CASSLDGDLGTF. V usage is TRBV7-2 and J usage is TRBJ1-2, with D unresolved. V lost 1 base and J lost 14, with 14 bases in between. Germline values: CDR1 SGHTA, CDR2 FQGNSA. The CDR3 sequence is 12 residues long. Drawing the rest from reference TRBV7-2 and TRBJ1-2, the complete variable domain is GAGVSQSPSNKVTEKGKDVELRCDPISGHTALYWYRQSLGQGLEFLIYFQGNSAPDKSGLPSDRFSAERTGGSVSTLTIQRTQQEDSAVYLCASSLDGDLGTFGSGTRLTVV.

This sequence joins TRBV18 and TRBJ2-3, with D perhaps assigned TRBD1 or TRBD2 (5 bases each). The V and J ends lost 3 bases and 4 bases respectively, with 11 bases between them. The CDR3 consists of 14 residues. Germline CDR1 KGHSH, CDR2 LQKENI. The CDR3 coding sequence is TGTGCCAGCTCACCGGGACCCGGCTCAGATACGCAGTATTTT. Translated, it gives CASSPGPGSDTQYF.

The V call is TRBV5-1, the J call TRBJ2-1, with 12 bases that match TRBD2. The CDR3 is 18 amino acids. CDR1 is SGHRS and CDR2 is YFSETQ in the germline V gene. Trimming cost V 1 base and J 6 bases; bases outside gene matches: 11. The DNA of the CDR3 is TGCGCCAGCAGCTTGCTTACTAGCGGGAGGTTAGGCGTCAATGAGCAGTTCTTC. Its translation: CASSLLTSGRLGVNEQFF.

J is TRBJ1-4 and V is TRBV18; D is undetermined. Trimming pared 3 bases from V and 7 bases from J, leaving 15 bases between. The CDR3 spans 15 residues. CDR1 is KGHSH, CDR2 LQKENI, per germline. CDR3 nucleotides: TGTGCCAGCTCACCTCGAGAGGGTTTTGGTGAAAAACTGTTTTTT. This sequence encodes CASSPREGFGEKLFF.

V is TRBV2 and J is TRBJ1-2, with D hard to call. Germline values: CDR1 SNHLY, CDR2 FYNNEI. The CDR3 is made up of 13 amino acids. Trimming took 5 bases from V and 5 from J, leaving 12 bases between them. The CDR3 DNA follows: TGTGCCAGCAGTACAACCGGACCTTATGGCTACACCTTC. Translated, it gives CASSTTGPYGYTF.

V usage is TRBV25-1 and J usage is TRBJ1-4; 9 bases align to TRBD1. CDR3 length: 15 residues. CDR1 and CDR2 from the germline V gene are MGHDK and SYGVNS. V shed 4 bases and J 8 bases; nucleotides not matched to a gene: 8. This CDR3 is CASSALQGAREKLFF. In DNA, the CDR3 is TGTGCCAGCAGTGCCCTACAGGGGGCGAGGGAAAAACTGTTTTTT.

The chain combines TRBV18 with TRBJ2-1; D is unclear. Trimming stripped 2 bases from V and 8 bases from J, with 7 bases between. Germline CDR1 and CDR2: KGHSH and LQKENI. The CDR3 is 12 residues long. DNA of the CDR3: TGTGCCAGCTCACCATCCGACGATGAGCAGTTCTTC. Residues: CASSPSDDEQFF.

This clone was seen only once. V usage is TRBV6-2 or TRBV6-3 and J usage is TRBJ2-1; D may be TRBD2 (6 bases). Germline CDR1 and CDR2: MNHEY and SVGEGT. Trimming cost V 2 bases and J 4 bases, with 21 bases left between them. The CDR3 contains 18 residues. CDR3: CASSYTLAKRALYNEQFF. The CDR3 region has the DNA TGTGCCAGCAGTTACACCCTAGCGAAAAGGGCCCTTTACAATGAGCAGTTCTTC.

This clone appeared a few times. V is TRBV9 and J is TRBJ1-4; possible D gene TRBD1, 5 bases. This CDR3 contains 15 residues. Per germline, CDR1 SGDLS and CDR2 YYNGEE. Trimming pared 3 bases from V and 7 bases from J, leaving 16 bases between. The DNA of the CDR3 is TGTGCCAGCAGCGGCCAAGCTGGGGCGAGTGAAAAACTGTTTTTT. Its protein is CASSGQAGASEKLFF. Full variable domain (remainder filled in from reference TRBV9 and TRBJ1-4): DSGVTQTPKHLITATGQRVTLRCSPRSGDLSVYWYQQSLDQGLQFLIQYYNGEERAKGNILERFSAQQFPDLHSELNLSSLELGDSALYFCASSGQAGASEKLFFGSGTQLSVL.

V usage is TRBV3-1 (or the pseudogene TRBV3-2) and J usage is TRBJ2-3, with D perhaps matching TRBD1 or TRBD2 (7 bases each). V dropped 1 base and J dropped 7 bases, with 18 bases sitting between them. Germline assignment: CDR1 LGHDT and CDR2 YNNKEL (reference sequence). The CDR3 totals 16 residues. DNA of the CDR3: TGTGCCAGCAGCCAAGTGGGAGGGGGCAAAACTTATACGCAGTATTTT. It codes for CASSQVGGGKTYTQYF.

This chain joins TRBV6-5 and TRBJ1-4; no reliable D call. Trimming removed 6 bases from V and 3 bases from J, with 11 bases in between. CDR3 size: 14 residues. Germline V gene lookup returns CDR1 MNHEY and CDR2 SVGAGI. The CDR3 spells CASSDGPANEKLFF. CDR3 coding DNA: TGTGCCAGCAGCGACGGACCCGCTAATGAAAAACTGTTTTTT.

This chain uses TRBV20-1 with TRBJ2-1; D uncertain. The CDR3 totals 10 residues. V was cut by 3 bases and J by 9 bases, with 6 bases left in between. Germline loops: CDR1 DFQATT, CDR2 SNEGSKA (reference sequence). The DNA of the CDR3 is TGCAGTGCTAGTATCGGTGAGCAGTTCTTC. Translating gives CSASIGEQFF.

The V gene is TRBV4-1, the J gene TRBJ2-5; 7 nucleotides line up with TRBD2. The CDR3 runs to 14 residues. Germline CDR1 and CDR2: MGHRA and YSYEKL. V shed 0 bases and J 5 bases; nucleotides not matched to a gene: 3. Written as DNA, the CDR3 is TGCGCCAGCAGCCAAGATCGGGAGGTGGAGACCCAGTACTTC. This sequence encodes CASSQDREVETQYF.

The chain is built from TRBV7-6 and TRBJ2-4, with TRBD1 as a possible D gene (6 bases). CDR1 and CDR2 from the germline V gene are SGHVS and FNYEAQ. The V and J ends lost 1 base and 3 bases respectively, with 16 bases between them. The CDR3 covers 17 residues. The CDR3 sequence is CASSLGPDSGRKNIQYF. DNA of the CDR3: TGTGCCAGCAGCTTAGGTCCGGACAGCGGACGCAAAAACATTCAGTACTTC.

The chain couples TRBV4-3 to TRBJ1-1; D ambiguous. The V end lost 0 bases, the J end lost 0 bases, and 8 bases lay between the germline ends. The germline CDR1 and CDR2 sequences are LGHNA and YSLEER. The CDR3 sequence is 15 residues long. The DNA for the CDR3 is TGCGCCAGCAGCCAAGACAGACTAATGAACACTGAAGCTTTCTTT. It yields the protein CASSQDRLMNTEAFF.

A note on this clone: A junction boundary mismatches the germline segment, possibly from a read error. The chain has TRBV24-1 and TRBJ2-1; D is uncertain. Germline V gene sequence: CDR1 KGHDR, CDR2 SFDVKD. This CDR3 has 12 residues. The CDR3 DNA reads as TGTGCCCCCAGTGGTAGCTACAATGAGCAGTTCTTC. Amino acids: CAPSGSYNEQFF.

The rearrangement links TRBV7-9 to TRBJ1-4; D call uncertain. V lost 5 bases and J 5 bases, leaving 15 bases between the germline ends. Germline V gives CDR1 SEHNR, CDR2 FQNEAQ (reference sequence). This CDR3 contains 15 residues. CDR3 nucleotide sequence: TGTGCCAGCAGCCCAAGGGCAGGACTGAATGAAAAACTGTTTTTT. Its translation is CASSPRAGLNEKLFF.

The rearrangement uses TRBV6-2 or TRBV6-3 and TRBJ1-5; D gene uncertain. V was trimmed by 4 bases and J by 4 bases, leaving 14 bases between them. Germline-derived CDR1 and CDR2 are MNHEY and SVGEGT. CDR3 length equals 15 residues. CDR3 protein: CASSSLSSRNQPQHF. The CDR3, as DNA: TGTGCCAGCAGTTCGTTAAGTTCCAGGAATCAGCCCCAGCATTTT.

The chain joins TRBV6-2 or TRBV6-3 to TRBJ1-1, with D perhaps matching TRBD1 (6 bases). Trimming removed 4 bases from V and 11 bases from J, with 11 bases in between. This CDR3 region has 11 residues. The germline V gene has CDR1 MNHEY and CDR2 SVGEGT. CDR3 DNA: TGTGCCAGCAGTTTGACAGGCTTGGCTTTCTTT. It yields the protein CASSLTGLAFF.